These T cell receptor beta chains were read from a single sample in a study of T cell responses to AZD1222 COVID-19 vaccine. The protocol was immunoSEQ multiplex PCR, while the TCRdb copy is restricted to in-frame clones and leaves out a portion. The profile shows under 100,000 clones, 70% to 90% of them singletons. The sample in question was peripheral blood, obtained 28 days after the second AZD1222 dose. The receptors come from an adult who received the AZD1222 COVID-19 vaccine. The CDR3 runs from the conserved cysteine through the conserved F or W. Fields, in order: D gene, clone size, J gene, V gene, CDR3 protein, CDR3 DNA. A D gene is named only where the DNA matches it firmly. Expanded clones get a size class; other rows say once, few or many, or leave the size out.

. | . | TRBJ2-1 | TRBV12-5 | CASGLGLSYNEQFF | TGTGCTAGTGGCTTGGGGCTCTCCTACAATGAGCAGTTCTTC
. | . | TRBJ1-2 | TRBV7-9 | CASSLEQIYGYTF | TGTGCCAGCAGCTTGGAACAGATCTATGGCTACACCTTC
. | . | TRBJ1-5 | TRBV28 | CASSLPYQLGGQPQHF | TGTGCCAGCAGTTTACCTTACCAATTGGGCGGTCAGCCCCAGCATTTT
. | few | TRBJ1-4 | TRBV6-2/TRBV6-3 | CASSWDEGKLFF | TGTGCCAGCAGTTGGGACGAGGGAAAACTGTTTTTT
TRBD1 | . | TRBJ1-2 | TRBV7-2 | CASSLIVARGIGGYTF | TGTGCCAGCAGCTTAATTGTGGCCAGGGGGATCGGTGGCTACACCTTC
. | . | TRBJ1-5 | TRBV15 | CATSRGRASNQPQHF | TGTGCCACCAGCAGAGGTCGGGCGAGCAATCAGCCCCAGCATTTT
. | once | TRBJ2-2 | TRBV3-1/TRBV3-2 | CASSQNGPGELFF | TGTGCCAGCAGCCAAAACGGACCCGGGGAGCTGTTTTTT
. | . | TRBJ2-5 | TRBV6-2/TRBV6-3 | CASSYRTRAQETQYF | TGTGCCAGCAGTTACAGGACAAGGGCCCAAGAGACCCAGTACTTC
TRBD2 | . | TRBJ2-3 | TRBV15 | CATSRDPGGADTQYF | TGTGCCACCAGCAGAGACCCGGGAGGGGCAGATACGCAGTATTTT
. | . | TRBJ1-1 | TRBV28 | CASTSGGENTEAFF | TGTGCCAGCACGTCCGGGGGGGAGAACACTGAAGCTTTCTTT
. | . | TRBJ1-3 | TRBV7-2 | CASSFDRFSGNTIYF | TGTGCCAGCAGCTTTGACAGGTTCTCTGGAAACACCATATATTTT
TRBD2 | . | TRBJ2-5 | TRBV2 | CASMSTSGRETQYF | TGTGCCAGCATGTCGACTAGCGGGAGGGAGACCCAGTACTTC
TRBD2 | . | TRBJ2-7 | TRBV28 | CASSLAASGSSRYEQYF | TGTGCCAGCAGTTTAGCTGCTAGCGGGAGCTCAAGATACGAGCAGTACTTC
. | . | TRBJ2-6 | TRBV5-5 | CASSITGLGANVLTF | TGTGCCAGCAGCATTACAGGTCTGGGGGCCAACGTCCTGACTTTC
. | . | TRBJ2-7 | TRBV21-1 | CASSTKMPGQDHEQYF | TGTGCCAGCAGCACAAAGATGCCGGGACAGGACCACGAGCAGTACTTC
. | . | TRBJ2-2 | TRBV11-3 | CASSLSSRRRRAGELFF | TGTGCCAGCAGCTTATCCAGTAGAAGACGAAGAGCCGGGGAGCTGTTTTTT
. | . | TRBJ2-5 | TRBV24-1 | CATSGRQNQETQYF | TGTGCCACCAGCGGTCGGCAGAACCAAGAGACCCAGTACTTC
. | . | TRBJ1-1 | TRBV9 | CASSVGPRNTEAFF | TGTGCCAGCAGCGTAGGGCCCAGGAACACTGAAGCTTTCTTT
TRBD1 | . | TRBJ1-2 | TRBV3-1/TRBV3-2 | CASSRQRTGTYGYTF | TGTGCCAGCAGCCGACAGAGGACAGGGACCTATGGCTACACCTTC
TRBD1 | . | TRBJ2-7 | TRBV18 | CASSGTVVNEQYF | TGTGCCAGCTCCGGGACAGTCGTTAACGAGCAGTACTTC
. | . | TRBJ1-3 | TRBV3-1/TRBV3-2 | CASSPLTSISSGNTIYF | TGTGCCAGCAGCCCTCTGACGTCTATTAGCTCTGGAAACACCATATATTTT
. | . | TRBJ1-1 | TRBV6-2/TRBV6-3 | CASSALGRRDTEAFF | TGTGCCAGCAGTGCCTTGGGGAGGCGGGACACTGAAGCTTTCTTT
TRBD1 | . | TRBJ2-5 | TRBV2 | CASSEAGIYRGKETQYF | TGTGCCAGCAGTGAAGCGGGCATCTACAGGGGGAAGGAGACCCAGTACTTC
. | once | TRBJ2-3 | TRBV7-2 | CASSLRSGATDTQYF | TGTGCCAGCAGCTTACGGAGCGGAGCCACAGATACGCAGTATTTT
. | . | TRBJ1-6 | TRBV4-1 | CASSRDLTVLNSPLHF | TGCGCCAGCAGCCGAGACCTCACAGTCCTAAATTCACCCCTCCACTTT
. | . | TRBJ1-2 | TRBV5-8 | CASMSGNLPMEGYTF | TGTGCCAGCATGTCGGGGAACCTGCCTATGGAGGGCTACACCTTC
. | . | TRBJ2-7 | TRBV7-8 | CASSLFGGREQYF | TGTGCCAGCAGCTTATTCGGGGGTCGCGAGCAGTACTTC
. | . | TRBJ1-2 | TRBV7-9 | CASSRWDYGYTF | TGTGCCAGCAGCCGATGGGACTATGGCTACACCTTC
TRBD1 | . | TRBJ1-2 | TRBV28 | CASSSGPGQGGVGYTF | TGTGCCAGCAGTAGCGGACCGGGACAGGGGGGAGTAGGCTACACCTTC
. | once | TRBJ1-3 | TRBV10-3 | CAISDPQGRRNTIYF | TGTGCCATCAGTGACCCGCAGGGCAGGAGAAACACCATATATTTT
. | . | TRBJ1-1 | TRBV28 | CASSLYGTQKGAFF | TGTGCCAGCAGTTTATATGGCACCCAAAAGGGAGCTTTCTTT
TRBD1 | . | TRBJ1-1 | TRBV5-3 | CARSTTGDTEAFF | TGTGCCAGAAGCACAACAGGGGACACTGAAGCTTTCTTT
TRBD2 | . | TRBJ2-1 | TRBV12-5 | CASGLGSGRLGEQFF | TGTGCTAGTGGTTTAGGTAGCGGGAGGCTGGGTGAGCAGTTCTTC
TRBD1 | once | TRBJ2-2 | TRBV19 | CASSVSGGTGELFF | TGTGCCAGTAGTGTCTCAGGGGGCACCGGGGAGCTGTTTTTT
. | few | TRBJ1-5 | TRBV7-2 | CASSFRQGNQPQHF | TGTGCCAGCAGCTTCCGACAGGGCAATCAGCCCCAGCATTTT
TRBD1 | . | TRBJ1-2 | TRBV7-9 | CASTYGQGATYGYTF | TGTGCCAGCACTTACGGACAGGGGGCCACCTATGGCTACACCTTC
. | . | TRBJ2-1 | TRBV7-2 | CASSGTGSSYNEQFF | TGTGCCAGCAGCGGTACAGGGAGCTCCTACAATGAGCAGTTCTTC
TRBD2 | . | TRBJ2-5 | TRBV28 | CASSSSSGEETQYF | TGTGCCAGCAGCTCATCTAGCGGGGAAGAGACCCAGTACTTC
TRBD1 | . | TRBJ2-3 | TRBV7-9 | CASSFLPGTEADTQYF | TGTGCCAGCAGCTTTTTACCCGGGACAGAGGCAGATACGCAGTATTTT
. | . | TRBJ2-7 | TRBV7-6 | CASSLARVHEQYF | TGTGCCAGCAGCTTAGCCAGGGTCCACGAGCAGTACTTC